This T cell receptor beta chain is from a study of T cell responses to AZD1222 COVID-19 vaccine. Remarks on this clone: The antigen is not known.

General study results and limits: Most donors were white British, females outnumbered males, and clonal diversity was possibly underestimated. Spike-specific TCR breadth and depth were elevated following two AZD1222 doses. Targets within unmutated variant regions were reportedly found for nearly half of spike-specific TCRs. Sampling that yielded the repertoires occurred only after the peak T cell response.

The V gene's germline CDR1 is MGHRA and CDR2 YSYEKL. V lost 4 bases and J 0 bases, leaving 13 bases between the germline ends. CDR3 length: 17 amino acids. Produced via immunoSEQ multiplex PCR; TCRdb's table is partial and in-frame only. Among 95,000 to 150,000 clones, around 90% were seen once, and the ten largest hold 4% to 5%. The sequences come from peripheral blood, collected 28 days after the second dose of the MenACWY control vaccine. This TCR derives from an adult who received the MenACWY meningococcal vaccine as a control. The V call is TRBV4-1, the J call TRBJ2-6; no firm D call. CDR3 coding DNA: TGCGCCAGCAGCCCTGCTGGCAGAACCTCTGGGGCCAACGTCCTGACTTTC. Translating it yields CASSPAGRTSGANVLTF.